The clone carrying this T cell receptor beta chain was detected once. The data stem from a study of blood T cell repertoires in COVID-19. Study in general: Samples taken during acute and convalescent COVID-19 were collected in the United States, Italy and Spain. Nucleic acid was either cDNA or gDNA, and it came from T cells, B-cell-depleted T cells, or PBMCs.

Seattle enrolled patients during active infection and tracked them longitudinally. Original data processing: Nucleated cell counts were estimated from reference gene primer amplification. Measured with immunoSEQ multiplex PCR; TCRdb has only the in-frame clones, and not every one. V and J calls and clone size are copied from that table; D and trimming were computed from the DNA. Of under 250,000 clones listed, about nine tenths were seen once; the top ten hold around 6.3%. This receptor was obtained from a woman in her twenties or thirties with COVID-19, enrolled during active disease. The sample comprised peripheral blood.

In DNA form, the CDR3 reads TGTGCCAGTAGTAATCCGGGACAGGGGGCAGGGAACGAGCAGTACTTC. This translates into CASSNPGQGAGNEQYF. The rearrangement joins TRBV19 to TRBJ2-7, with TRBD1 identical over 12 bases. The germline gives CDR1 LNHDA, CDR2 SQIVND (reference sequence). V shed 4 bases, J shed 5 bases, and the junction held 9 bases outside the gene matches. This CDR3 region has 16 residues. Using reference TRBV19 and TRBJ2-7 for the parts outside the CDR3, the full variable domain is DGGITQSPKYLFRKEGQNVTLSCEQNLNHDAMYWYRQDPGQGLRLIYYSQIVNDFQKGDIAEGYSVSREKKESFPLTVTSAQKNPTAFYLCASSNPGQGAGNEQYFGPGTRLTVT.